The next 3 T cell receptor beta chains were all read from a single sample in a study of blood T cell repertoires in COVID-19. The method was immunoSEQ multiplex PCR; TCRdb's version includes in-frame clones alone and lacks a portion of them. The sample holds around 220,000 clones, under 95% seen once. Sequencing was performed on PBMCs or T cells enriched from blood (not recorded which). All receptors come from a woman under 30 who had recovered from COVID-19.

The chain carries TRBV12-3 or TRBV12-4 and TRBJ1-2; 7 nucleotides align to TRBD1. J gave up 6 bases and V 5 bases, and 6 bases lay outside the gene matches. The CDR3 covers 13 residues. The CDR3 coding sequence is TGTGCCAGCAGTCCTGGGACAGCTCATGGCTACACCTTC. This sequence encodes CASSPGTAHGYTF.

The chain has TRBV11-2 and TRBJ1-2; perhaps TRBD1 as D (5 bases). The CDR3 length is 15 residues. Trimming took off 2 bases at V and 6 bases at J, with 16 bases between the two ends. Germline loops: CDR1 SGHAT, CDR2 FQNNGV. The CDR3 loop is CASSLYGRVVDGYTF. The CDR3 DNA sequence: TGTGCCAGCAGCTTATACGGCAGGGTTGTGGATGGCTACACCTTC.

V gene TRBV7-9 combines with J gene TRBJ1-4, with TRBD1 matching over 7 bases. V was pared by 4 bases and J by 7 bases, with 6 bases of the junction left unmatched. Germline V gives CDR1 SEHNR, CDR2 FQNEAQ (reference sequence). This CDR3 contains 14 residues. The CDR3 nucleotides read TGTGCCAGCAGCTCCCCCTACAGGGGTGAAAAACTGTTTTTT. Translation: CASSSPYRGEKLFF. The whole variable domain, filled in from reference TRBV7-9 and TRBJ1-4, reads DTGVSQNPRHKITKRGQNVTFRCDPISEHNRLYWYRQTLGQGPEFLTYFQNEAQLEKSRLLSDRFSAERPKGSFSTLEIQRTEQGDSAMYLCASSSPYRGEKLFFGSGTQLSVL.